The T cell receptor beta chain described here comes from a study (dated by TCRdb to the mid-2010s). Study-level background: Whether tumor-infiltrating Tregs in breast cancer are recruited from blood Tregs or converted in situ from other CD4+ T cell subsets was tested. On the study overall, not on this receptor specifically: The greatest overlap of tumor-infiltrating Treg TCR alpha and beta sequences was observed with tumor naive CD4+ T cells, followed by blood naive CD4+ T cells. The validation in the larger cohort was limited to a single TCR beta V-J rearrangement instead of whole repertoires. Tumor memory CD4+ T cell TCR gene usage clustered with blood and lymph node memory CD4+ cells and lymph node naive CD4+ cells.

Full-length TCR variable regions were amplified by 5' RACE PCR with constant-region reverse primers, and semi-nested PCR with Nested Universal Primer A was subsequently performed. The ReliaPrep RNA Cell Miniprep System was used to extract total RNA, which was then reverse transcribed into 5'RACE-ready cDNA with the SMARTer RACE 5'/3' Kit. Multiplex adaptors were used to barcode full-length TCR alpha and beta libraries, and the barcoded libraries were sequenced on an Illumina MiSeq. For the original study's pipeline: For each of nine subset-tissue groups, sequencing data from the five patients were pooled, and the groups were then compared using unsupervised clustering of TCR gene usage. The Morisita-Horn index was used to calculate repertoire similarity, with shared sequences weighted according to their contribution to each repertoire. TCRdb itself trimmed the public reads at Q25 with fastp, ran MiXCR and retained productive beta chains. Each entry merges the rows of one CDR3 protein and shows their most common DNA and genes. The V and J calls, along with clone size, are taken from TCRdb and not from the paper's own processing. This sample gives 60,000 to 65,000 distinct CDR3 sequences in total; 25% to 30% of them show up just once. The ten largest clonotypes hold 2% to 2.5% of the sample.

A note on this clonotype: Its antigen has not been determined. No conserved phenylalanine or tryptophan is present at the end of the CDR3, so a read error is the likely explanation.

The CDR3 has 15 amino acids, counting both end residues. The DNA shown is the 45-base CDR3, in frame from base 1. Based on the germline V gene, the CDR1 and CDR2 sequences are MNHEY and SVGEGT. The germline V end is reduced by 9 bases and the J end by 4 bases; junction bases left unmatched: 8. To purify naive CD4+ T cells, the Miltenyi Naive CD4+ T Cell Isolation kit was used, and CD25 microbeads served to deplete Tregs. Tregs, naive and memory CD4+ T cells from tumor, blood and ipsilateral draining lymph nodes of five breast cancer patients underwent full-length TCR alpha and beta sequencing. Tumor tissue, along with lymph nodes from ipsilateral axillary dissection, was perfused with PBS, minced, and then digested using collagenase I and hyaluronidase. A purity exceeding 90% was confirmed by FACS for the sorted cell populations.

The receptor's source is a female donor with breast cancer. The chain couples TRBV6-2 or TRBV6-3 to TRBJ2-1, and TRBD2 matches 11 of the central bases. Sequencing input: tumor-infiltrating naive CD4+ T cells sorted from the breast tumor. The meaning of the sample's cell subset or site label: naive CD4+ T cells, CD4+CD45RA+CD25-. The DNA sequence is TGTGCCAGAAAAACCGGGACTAGCGGTTACAATGAGCAGTTCCTC. It specifies CARKTGTSGYNEQFL.